This TCR beta chain was recovered during a study of shared clonotypes between healthy human individuals. Study summary: Donors had three CD4 naive, three CD4 memory, two CD8 naive and one CD8 memory plate apiece. Whole-study results and caveats: The sole specimen, blood, was sampled, and tissue repertoires likely differ.

The CDR3 covers 15 residues. Trimming removed 0 bases at V and 0 bases at J, with 7 bases between. Germline CDR1 SGDLS, CDR2 YYNGEE. Sequencing was performed with immunoSEQ multiplex PCR; in TCRdb, only in-frame clones are kept and a portion is missing. The table shows roughly 2.4 million clones, with approximately 95% occurring only once. A note on this clone: Its antigen is unidentified.

This chain uses TRBV9 with TRBJ1-3; D is undetermined. The specimen was naive CD4+ T cells sorted from blood. As to subset: CD45RA+ positively selected. The TCR was taken from a man between 18 and 29 years old in good health. The CDR3 is CASSVGSGSGNTIYF. The CDR3 DNA is TGTGCCAGCAGCGTAGGTTCGGGCTCTGGAAACACCATATATTTT. Using reference TRBV9 and TRBJ1-3 for the parts outside the CDR3, the full variable domain is DSGVTQTPKHLITATGQRVTLRCSPRSGDLSVYWYQQSLDQGLQFLIQYYNGEERAKGNILERFSAQQFPDLHSELNLSSLELGDSALYFCASSVGSGSGNTIYFGEGSWLTVV.